This paragraph covers one T cell receptor (beta chain) sequence. What it binds is not known. This sample is part of a study of T cell responses to AZD1222 COVID-19 vaccine. Study-level results: Seropositive AZD1222 recipients at baseline numbered only 5 to 7. Repertoires in all cases were sampled only once the peak T cell response had passed. Targets within unmutated variant regions were reportedly found for nearly half of spike-specific TCRs. The donor group comprised mostly white British people and more females; the analysis possibly underestimated clonal diversity.

Assay: immunoSEQ multiplex PCR; the TCRdb copy retains only in-frame clones and omits some. This sample yields some 87,000 clones, of which approximately 89% are seen a single time; 5.2% belongs to the top ten. The CDR3 runs to 12 residues. V lost 0 bases to trimming and J lost 5 bases, with 5 bases between them. Germline-derived CDR1 and CDR2 are SGHRS and YFSETQ. The J gene is TRBJ2-5, the V gene TRBV5-1; no clear D gene. This specimen was peripheral blood, taken on day 0 of MenACWY control vaccination. The sequence derives from an adult in good health. The CDR3 nucleotides read TGCGCCAGCAGCTTGGGGTGGGAGACCCAGTACTTC. Its translation is CASSLGWETQYF.